This T cell receptor (beta chain) was observed in a study of response to subunit inactivated influenza vaccine. Whole-study results and caveats: With each seasonal influenza vaccination, the authors suggested, few new T cells are recruited.

TCRdb fed the RT-PCR reads into MiXCR, producing one record per CDR3 protein. The sample has more than 400,000 distinct CDR3 sequences, approximately 11% seen once; the top ten hold more than 10%. The V end was cut by 6 bases, the J end by 11 bases, with 16 bases between. CDR1 is MGHDK and CDR2 is SYGVNS in the germline V gene. This CDR3 is built from 12 residues. This clonotype was seen a few times. Its matching antigen is unknown. V and J are TRBV25-1 and TRBJ1-1, with TRBD1 as a possible D gene (5 bases). Sequencing was performed on PBMCs from blood, taken about 40 days after vaccination. The source is a man aged 45-65 years who received an inactivated influenza vaccine. The CDR3 nucleotides are TGTGCCAGCAGCAGCTCCGCAGGGTTGGCTTTCTTT. Encoded protein: CASSSSAGLAFF. Full variable domain (remainder filled in from reference TRBV25-1 and TRBJ1-1): EADIYQTPRYLVIGTGKKITLECSQTMGHDKMYWYQQDPGMELHLIHYSYGVNSTEKGDLSSESTVSRIRTEHFPLTLESARPSHTSQYLCASSSSAGLAFFGQGTRLTVV.